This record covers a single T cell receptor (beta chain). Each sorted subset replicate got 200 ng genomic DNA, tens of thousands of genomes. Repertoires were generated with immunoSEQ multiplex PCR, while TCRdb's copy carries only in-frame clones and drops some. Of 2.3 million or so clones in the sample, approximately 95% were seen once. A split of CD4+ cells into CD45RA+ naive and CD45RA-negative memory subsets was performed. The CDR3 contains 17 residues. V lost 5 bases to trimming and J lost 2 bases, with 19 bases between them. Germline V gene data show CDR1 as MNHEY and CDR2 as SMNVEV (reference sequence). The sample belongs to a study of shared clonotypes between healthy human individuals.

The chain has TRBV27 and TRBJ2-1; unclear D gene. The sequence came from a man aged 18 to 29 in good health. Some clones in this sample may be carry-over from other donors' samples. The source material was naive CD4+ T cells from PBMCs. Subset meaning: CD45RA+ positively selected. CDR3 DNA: TGTGCCAGCAGTCAAAATCCCCGCCGGCGCACCTACAATGAGCAGTTCTTC. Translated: CASSQNPRRRTYNEQFF.